Following are 31 T cell receptor beta chains from one sample sequenced in a study of blood T cell repertoires in COVID-19. Using immunoSEQ multiplex PCR, the repertoire was profiled, and TCRdb retains in-frame clones only, with some absent. The sample lists some 150,000 clones, around 82% seen once, with roughly 13% in the top ten. The sequencing sample was made of peripheral blood. These receptors were obtained from a man aged 55-75 years with active or convalescent COVID-19.

The V gene is TRBV6-5, the J gene TRBJ2-3; 11 positions agree with TRBD2. The CDR3 sequence is 15 residues long. CDR1 and CDR2 (germline): MNHEY, SVGAGI. Trimming at V came to 2 bases and at J to 6 bases, leaving 4 bases not matched to a gene. The CDR3 DNA sequence: TGTGCCAGCAGTTACGGATCTAGCGGGGGGGATACGCAGTATTTT. It is translated as CASSYGSSGGDTQYF.

The chain has TRBV6-6 and TRBJ2-4; D is unclear. The V gene's germline CDR1 is MNHNY and CDR2 SVGAGI (reference sequence). The CDR3 is 15 amino acids. The germline V and J ends were trimmed by 5 bases and 0 bases, with 11 bases remaining between them. DNA for the CDR3: TGTGCCAGCAGTCACTTGTTCCTAGCCAAAAACATTCAGTACTTC. Protein product: CASSHLFLAKNIQYF.

V and J are TRBV6-1 and TRBJ2-3; the D gene is possibly TRBD2 (5 bases). The germline V gene encodes CDR1 MNHNS and CDR2 SASEGT. V gave up 2 bases and J gave up 3 bases, with 12 bases separating them. The CDR3 consists of 15 residues. CDR3 amino acids: CASSEMGVGTDTQYF. The DNA for the CDR3 is TGTGCCAGCAGTGAAATGGGAGTGGGAACAGATACGCAGTATTTT.

This sequence joins TRBV5-1 and TRBJ1-5; D gene ambiguous. This CDR3 has 16 amino acids. Deletions cut 0 bases from V and 0 bases from J, with 10 bases between. Germline CDR1 reads SGHRS; CDR2 reads YFSETQ. CDR3 nucleotide sequence: TGCGCCAGCAGCTTGGCCTCTAGCATTAGCAATCAGCCCCAGCATTTT. This sequence encodes CASSLASSISNQPQHF.

The sample holds a few counts of this clone. This chain connects TRBV5-1 to TRBJ2-1; weak D call: TRBD1 (5 bases). Deletions cut 1 base from V and 4 bases from J, with 12 bases between. CDR1 and CDR2 (germline): SGHRS, YFSETQ. The CDR3 spans 15 residues. The CDR3 DNA reads TGCGCCAGCAGCTTGCAAAGGGGCCGATACAATGAGCAGTTCTTC. Translation gives CASSLQRGRYNEQFF.

By sample share, this clone is large. This chain links TRBV5-1 with TRBJ2-1; D may be TRBD1 (6 bases). The germline V and J ends were trimmed by 2 bases and 8 bases, with 17 bases remaining between them. CDR3 length equals 15 residues. Per the germline V gene, CDR1 is SGHRS and CDR2 is YFSETQ. This chain's CDR3 is CASSFEQGPLYEQFF. For the CDR3, the DNA is TGCGCCAGCAGCTTCGAACAGGGACCTTTATATGAGCAGTTCTTC. The full variable domain, completed using reference TRBV5-1 and TRBJ2-1, is KAGVTQTPRYLIKTRGQQVTLSCSPISGHRSVSWYQQTPGQGLQFLFEYFSETQRNKGNFPGRFSGRQFSNSRSEMNVSTLELGDSALYLCASSFEQGPLYEQFFGPGTRLTVL.

The gene calls are TRBV5-1 and TRBJ2-7; D gene uncertain. Germline CDR1 SGHRS, CDR2 YFSETQ. This CDR3 has 14 amino acids. The V end lost 1 base, the J end lost 5 bases, and 13 bases lay between the germline ends. CDR3 sequence: CASSLTLPRDEQYF. For the CDR3, the DNA is TGCGCCAGCAGCTTGACGCTACCTCGGGACGAGCAGTACTTC.

The gene calls are TRBV16 and TRBJ1-5, with 7 bases that match TRBD1. From germline, CDR1 is KGHSY and CDR2 FQNENV. The junction had 4 bases not matched to a gene; V was cut back by 4 bases and J by 1 base. This CDR3 spans 15 amino acids. The chain's CDR3 is CASSRQGGSNQPQHF. The CDR3 DNA reads as TGTGCCAGCAGCCGACAGGGTGGAAGCAATCAGCCCCAGCATTTT.

The chain has TRBV7-2 and TRBJ1-4; a weak D match, TRBD1 (5 bases). In germline, CDR1 is SGHTA, CDR2 FQGNSA. Trimming cost V 1 base and J 4 bases, with 10 bases left between them. The CDR3 runs to 15 residues. This CDR3 is CASSLEGTFNEKLFF. CDR3 coding DNA: TGTGCCAGCAGCTTAGAAGGGACTTTTAATGAAAAACTGTTTTTT.

The gene calls are TRBV5-1 and TRBJ2-1; 12 nucleotides align to TRBD2. V trimming: 0 bases; J trimming: 6 bases; junction bases outside the gene matches: 16. The germline V gene encodes CDR1 SGHRS and CDR2 YFSETQ. CDR3 length: 20 amino acids. The chain's CDR3 is CASSLDPREGGLAGTNEQFF. DNA of the CDR3: TGCGCCAGCAGCTTGGATCCGCGGGAGGGTGGACTAGCGGGAACCAATGAGCAGTTCTTC. The whole variable domain, remainder taken from reference TRBV5-1 and TRBJ2-1, is KAGVTQTPRYLIKTRGQQVTLSCSPISGHRSVSWYQQTPGQGLQFLFEYFSETQRNKGNFPGRFSGRQFSNSRSEMNVSTLELGDSALYLCASSLDPREGGLAGTNEQFFGPGTRLTVL.

The chain recombines TRBV7-7 with TRBJ2-2; a weak D match, TRBD1 (6 bases). In germline, CDR1 is SSHAT, CDR2 FNYEAQ (reference sequence). V lost 0 bases, J lost 0 bases, and 8 bases lay in between. The CDR3 has 16 amino acids. In DNA form, the CDR3 reads TGTGCCAGCAGCTTAGCTGGGGGCGCGAACACCGGGGAGCTGTTTTTT. This encodes CASSLAGGANTGELFF.

J is TRBJ2-3 and V is TRBV2; D is perhaps TRBD1 (5 bases). The CDR3 runs 12 residues. CDR1 and CDR2 from the germline V gene are SNHLY and FYNNEI. V gave up 7 bases and J gave up 5 bases, with 10 bases separating them. CDR3 amino acids: CASTGQGDTQYF. The CDR3 region has the DNA TGTGCCAGCACAGGGCAGGGAGATACGCAGTATTTT.

The genes are TRBV11-3 and TRBJ2-1; 10 nucleotides agree with TRBD2. This CDR3 contains 15 residues. The trim removed 5 bases at V and 5 bases at J, leaving 6 bases unmatched. The V gene's germline CDR1 is SGHNT and CDR2 YENEEA. DNA of the CDR3: TGTGCCAGCAGCATCCGGACTAGCGGAGACAATGAGCAGTTCTTC. Amino acid sequence: CASSIRTSGDNEQFF.

J is TRBJ2-3 and V is TRBV7-2; a possible D gene is TRBD2 (5 bases). The length of the CDR3 is 15 residues. Looked up from germline, CDR1 is SGHTA and CDR2 is FQGNSA. The V gene lost 5 bases and the J gene lost 1 base, with 13 bases spanning the gap. CDR3 region: CASSQNLGGTDTQYF. The DNA for the CDR3 is TGTGCCAGCAGCCAAAACCTCGGGGGCACAGATACGCAGTATTTT.

The rearrangement uses TRBV18 and TRBJ1-5; D call uncertain. V was trimmed by 0 bases and J by 6 bases, leaving 6 bases between them. CDR1 is KGHSH and CDR2 is LQKENI in the germline V gene. The CDR3 sequence is 13 residues long. The CDR3 DNA reads TGTGCCAGCTCACCACCGAAGCCTCAGCCCCAGCATTTT. Protein sequence: CASSPPKPQPQHF.

The chain carries TRBV9 and TRBJ2-3; 9 bases align to TRBD1. With 7 bases clipped from V and 4 bases from J, the junction kept 7 bases outside the gene matches. The CDR3 consists of 14 residues. Germline CDR1 and CDR2: SGDLS and YYNGEE. The CDR3 is CASSRDRASDTQYF. The CDR3 DNA sequence: TGTGCCAGCTCCCGGGACAGGGCTTCAGATACGCAGTATTTT. The full variable domain, with the rest looked up from reference TRBV9 and TRBJ2-3, is DSGVTQTPKHLITATGQRVTLRCSPRSGDLSVYWYQQSLDQGLQFLIQYYNGEERAKGNILERFSAQQFPDLHSELNLSSLELGDSALYFCASSRDRASDTQYFGPGTRLTVL.

The chain carries TRBV6-2 or TRBV6-3 and TRBJ2-5; 12 nucleotides line up with TRBD2. Germline trimming cut 4 bases from V and 2 bases from J; bases unmatched to any gene: 14. Germline-derived CDR1 and CDR2 are MNHEY and SVGEGT. CDR3 length: 19 amino acids. CDR3: CASSLDSPLLAGGQETQYF. The CDR3 coding sequence is TGTGCCAGCAGTTTGGACAGCCCCTTGCTAGCGGGAGGGCAAGAGACCCAGTACTTC.

J is TRBJ2-5 and V is TRBV5-1; 9 bases align to TRBD2. Germline CDR1 reads SGHRS; CDR2 reads YFSETQ. Trimming cost V 2 bases and J 1 base; bases outside gene matches: 3. The CDR3 runs 15 residues. The CDR3 coding sequence is TGCGCCAGCAGCTTCGGAGCGGGAGGCCAAGAGACCCAGTACTTC. It translates to CASSFGAGGQETQYF.

The rearrangement joins TRBV9 to TRBJ2-3; the D gene is possibly TRBD2 (5 bases). CDR1 is SGDLS and CDR2 is YYNGEE in the germline V gene. The CDR3 loop spans 15 amino acids. The V end lost 0 bases, the J end lost 2 bases, and 10 bases lay between the germline ends. CDR3 amino acids: CASSVDSEHTDTQYF. The CDR3 nucleotides are TGTGCCAGCAGCGTAGATAGCGAACACACAGATACGCAGTATTTT.

The V and J genes are TRBV5-1 and TRBJ2-7; TRBD1 is a possible D gene (6 bases). This CDR3 has 14 amino acids. The germline V and J ends were trimmed by 1 base and 4 bases, with 12 bases remaining between them. The germline V gene has CDR1 SGHRS and CDR2 YFSETQ. The CDR3 reads CASSLRSGEYEQYF. The CDR3 nucleotides are TGCGCCAGCAGCTTGAGGTCAGGGGAGTACGAGCAGTACTTC.

This chain connects TRBV3-1 (or the pseudogene TRBV3-2) to TRBJ2-3; D might be TRBD2 (6 bases). The CDR3 consists of 12 residues. V gave up 10 bases and J gave up 4 bases, with 12 bases separating them. The germline CDR1 and CDR2 sequences are LGHDT and YNNKEL (reference sequence). The CDR3 DNA reads TGTGCCACCCGGGGGTTTTCAGATACGCAGTATTTT. Amino acid sequence: CATRGFSDTQYF.

In this sample, this clone turned up once. V is TRBV7-9 and J is TRBJ2-3; 9 positions match TRBD2. From germline, CDR1 is SEHNR and CDR2 FQNEAQ (reference sequence). V dropped 6 bases and J dropped 5; count of bases not matched to a gene: 9. The CDR3 loop spans 15 amino acids. The CDR3, as DNA: TGTGCCAGCAGGTCAGGACTAGCGATGCGAGATACGCAGTATTTT. It codes for CASRSGLAMRDTQYF.

A few counts support this clone. The genes are TRBV5-4 and TRBJ1-2; a weak D match, TRBD1 (6 bases). V lost 4 bases to trimming and J lost 5 bases, with 21 bases between them. Germline CDR1 is SGHNT and CDR2 is YYREEE (reference sequence). The CDR3 extends over 16 amino acids. CDR3 coding DNA: TGTGCCAGCAGCCCTGGAACCAGGGGTCTCGAGTATGGCTACACCTTC. The encoded protein is CASSPGTRGLEYGYTF. The whole variable domain, remainder taken from reference TRBV5-4 and TRBJ1-2, is ETGVTQSPTHLIKTRGQQVTLRCSSQSGHNTVSWYQQALGQGPQFIFQYYREEENGRGNFPPRFSGLQFPNYSSELNVNALELDDSALYLCASSPGTRGLEYGYTFGSGTRLTVV.

The rearrangement links TRBV2 to TRBJ2-5; D possibly corresponds to TRBD2 (5 bases). The CDR3 loop spans 11 amino acids. The V end lost 9 bases, the J end lost 3 bases, and 8 bases lay between the germline ends. Germline CDR1 is SNHLY and CDR2 is FYNNEI. In nucleotides, the CDR3 is TGTGCCAGTAAGAGGGAAGAGACCCAGTACTTC. This codes for CASKREETQYF.

This clone has a handful of counts. V is TRBV19 and J is TRBJ1-1; no clear D gene. CDR3 length: 12 amino acids. CDR1 and CDR2 from the germline V gene are LNHDA and SQIVND (reference sequence). The V end lost 5 bases, the J end lost 11 bases, and 15 bases lay between the germline ends. CDR3 in amino acids: CASSSEGVVAFF. The CDR3, as DNA: TGTGCCAGTAGTTCCGAGGGTGTTGTGGCTTTCTTT.

The gene calls are TRBV11-2 and TRBJ2-7; weak D call: TRBD1 (5 bases). V lost 5 bases, J lost 3 bases, and 11 bases lay in between. This CDR3 region has 13 residues. Germline CDR1 and CDR2: SGHAT and FQNNGV. The CDR3 DNA is TGTGCCAGCAGCGTTGACAGTTACTACGAGCAGTACTTC. Translation: CASSVDSYYEQYF.

V is TRBV5-6 and J is TRBJ2-3; 12 bases are a match to TRBD2. CDR1 and CDR2 (germline): SGHDT, YYEEEE. The CDR3 is 16 residues long. After removal of 2 bases from V and 3 bases from J, the junction contained 4 bases not matched to a gene. This chain's CDR3 is CASSFGLAGITDTQYF. The CDR3 DNA is TGTGCCAGCAGCTTTGGACTAGCGGGGATTACAGATACGCAGTATTTT. The entire variable domain, with the rest obtained from reference TRBV5-6 and TRBJ2-3, is as follows: DAGVTQSPTHLIKTRGQQVTLRCSPKSGHDTVSWYQQALGQGPQFIFQYYEEEERQRGNFPDRFSGHQFPNYSSELNVNALLLGDSALYLCASSFGLAGITDTQYFGPGTRLTVL.

V is TRBV18 and J is TRBJ2-7; possible D gene TRBD1, 5 bases. Germline lookup yields CDR1 KGHSH and CDR2 LQKENI. With 6 bases removed from V and 4 bases from J, the gap between germline ends came to 13 bases. The CDR3 loop spans 13 amino acids. The CDR3 DNA follows: TGTGCCAGCTCCCAGGGAATCGGATACGAGCAGTACTTC. Translated, it gives CASSQGIGYEQYF. The full variable domain, in which reference TRBV18 and TRBJ2-7 provide the parts outside the CDR3, is NAGVMQNPRHLVRRRGQEARLRCSPMKGHSHVYWYRQLPEEGLKFMVYLQKENIIDESGMPKERFSAEFPKEGPSILRIQQVVRGDSAAYFCASSQGIGYEQYFGPGTRLTVT.

The V call is TRBV7-2, the J call TRBJ1-5; perhaps TRBD1 as D (6 bases). CDR1 and CDR2 (germline): SGHTA, FQGNSA. This CDR3 comprises 13 residues. The V end was cut by 5 bases, the J end by 6 bases, with 11 bases between. CDR3 in DNA: TGTGCCAGCAGCACAGGGTTTGCTCAGCCCCAGCATTTT. Translated: CASSTGFAQPQHF.

A single count supports this clone. The rearrangement links TRBV27 to TRBJ2-3, with 9 bases matching TRBD2. The V and J ends lost 5 bases and 3 bases, in that order; junction bases with no gene match: 6. The CDR3 is 15 residues long. CDR1 is MNHEY and CDR2 is SMNVEV in the germline V gene (reference sequence). The CDR3 loop is CASSPAGGFTDTQYF. Here the CDR3 DNA reads TGTGCCAGCAGTCCGGCGGGAGGGTTTACAGATACGCAGTATTTT.

This clone came up once. The rearrangement joins TRBV7-9 to TRBJ2-2; 8 bases are a match to TRBD2. V lost 0 bases and J lost 4; bases outside the gene matches: 4. CDR1 SEHNR and CDR2 FQNEAQ come from the germline V gene (reference sequence). The CDR3 totals 16 residues. This CDR3 reads CASSLATGLGTGELFF. The CDR3 region has the DNA TGTGCCAGCAGCTTAGCGACGGGACTAGGCACCGGGGAGCTGTTTTTT.